This T cell receptor (beta chain) was obtained from a study of blood T cell repertoires in COVID-19. Study-wide context: Sites in the United States, Italy and Spain provided acute and convalescent COVID-19 samples.

The ends were cut back, 5 bases at V and 9 bases at J, with 8 bases in the middle. CDR1 is SGHAT and CDR2 is FQNNGV in the germline V gene. This CDR3 region has 12 residues. Method: immunoSEQ multiplex PCR; TCRdb's copy keeps in-frame clones and lacks some. The sample yields some 220,000 clones, roughly 75% seen once. This receptor was identified in an older woman with acute or convalescent COVID-19. This chain uses TRBV11-2 with TRBJ1-6, with a possible D match to TRBD1 (5 bases). Source material: peripheral blood. Here the CDR3 reads CASSDGGSPLHF. The DNA of the CDR3 is TGTGCCAGCAGCGACGGGGGTTCACCCCTCCACTTT. Looking up the rest from reference TRBV11-2 and TRBJ1-6 gives the full variable domain: EAGVAQSPRYKIIEKRQSVAFWCNPISGHATLYWYQQILGQGPKLLIQFQNNGVVDDSQLPKDRFSAERLKGVDSTLKIQPAKLEDSAVYLCASSDGGSPLHFGNGTRLTVT.